Listed below are T cell receptor beta chains from one sample, sequenced in a study of blood T cells in healthy people across ages. TCRdb analysed the 5' RACE reads with MiXCR anew, one entry per CDR3 protein. This table holds roughly 830,000 distinct CDR3 sequences, around 62% found once. The sequencing input was blood. These receptors were obtained from a man aged 30 to 39 in good health. Each CDR3 is given with its conserved first and last residue. A D gene is named only where the DNA matches it firmly. Rows give clone size only sometimes, using once, few, many, or a class for an expanded clone.

many	TRBV6-5	-	TRBJ2-7	CASSTGSFYEQYF	TGTGCCAGCAGCACCGGGTCTTTTTACGAGCAGTACTTC
-	TRBV6-2/TRBV6-3	-	TRBJ2-7	CASSDRGFYEQYF	TGTGCCAGCAGTGATCGAGGGTTCTACGAGCAGTACTTC
-	TRBV20-1	-	TRBJ2-7	CSARLGGEQYF	TGCAGTGCTAGACTGGGCGGCGAGCAGTACTTC
few	TRBV6-2/TRBV6-3	-	TRBJ2-7	CASSRSTGLADEQYF	TGTGCCAGCAGTCGCTCGACAGGGCTAGCGGACGAGCAGTACTTC
-	TRBV29-1	-	TRBJ2-5	CSACESGTSETQYF	TGCAGCGCCTGCGAGTCCGGGACGTCGGAGACCCAGTACTTC
-	TRBV5-1	TRBD1	TRBJ2-1	CVSSLRRAGQGANEQFF	TGCGTCAGCAGCTTACGACGAGCGGGACAGGGGGCAAATGAGCAGTTCTTC
-	TRBV4-3	TRBD2	TRBJ2-1	CASSQDYLRASGSTYNEQFF	TGCGCCAGCAGCCAAGATTATCTGAGAGCTAGCGGTTCCACCTACAATGAGCAGTTCTTC
-	TRBV7-9	-	TRBJ2-5	CASSLVRAETQYF	TGTGCCAGCAGCTTAGTACGGGCGGAGACCCAGTACTTC
-	TRBV12-3/TRBV12-4	TRBD2	TRBJ2-5	CASSLQRLAEETQYF	TGTGCCAGCAGTCTCCAGAGACTAGCGGAAGAGACCCAGTACTTC
-	TRBV20-1	TRBD2	TRBJ2-3	CSATTGTRISTDTQYF	TGCAGTGCTACGACCGGGACTAGGATCAGCACAGATACGCAGTATTTT
-	TRBV4-2	-	TRBJ1-6	CASSQENLRAGTHLHF	TGTGCCAGCAGCCAAGAAAATCTAAGGGCCGGGACACACCTCCACTTT
few	TRBV29-1	-	TRBJ2-7	CSVGQGTYEQYF	TGCAGCGTCGGGCAGGGGACCTACGAGCAGTACTTC
-	TRBV14	-	TRBJ2-1	CASSQGRESYNEQFF	TGTGCCAGCAGCCAAGGGAGAGAGTCCTACAATGAGCAGTTCTTC
once	TRBV20-1	-	TRBJ2-1	CSARPTVYNEQFF	TGCAGTGCTAGACCAACGGTCTACAATGAGCAGTTCTTC
few	TRBV20-1	TRBD1	TRBJ1-5	CSAQTGTGGNQPQHF	TGCAGTGCTCAAACAGGGACAGGGGGCAATCAGCCCCAGCATTTT
once	TRBV24-1	TRBD1	TRBJ1-4	CATSDNRDRGEKLFF	TGTGCCACCAGTGATAACCGGGACAGGGGAGAAAAACTGTTTTTT
once	TRBV5-1	-	TRBJ1-1	CASGGDSVEAFF	TGCGCCAGCGGAGGAGACAGTGTTGAAGCTTTCTTT
-	TRBV7-2	-	TRBJ2-7	CASSFMGDEQYF	TGTGCCAGCAGCTTCATGGGCGACGAGCAGTACTTC
-	TRBV6-2/TRBV6-3	-	TRBJ2-1	CASRDRRVNEQFF	TGTGCCAGCAGGGACAGAAGAGTCAATGAGCAGTTCTTC
-	TRBV20-1	TRBD2	TRBJ2-7	CSAPGLAGGTYEQYF	TGCAGTGCTCCTGGACTAGCGGGGGGAACCTACGAGCAGTACTTC
-	TRBV10-3	-	TRBJ2-6	CAISGGWTGGDSGANVLTF	TGTGCCATCAGTGGGGGCTGGACAGGCGGGGACTCTGGGGCCAACGTCCTGACTTTC
many	TRBV20-1	TRBD1	TRBJ2-7	CSSWGDTGTGSFYEQYF	TGCAGTTCTTGGGGCGATACCGGGACAGGGTCATTCTACGAGCAGTACTTC
-	TRBV29-1	-	TRBJ2-7	CSVVTAVSYEQYF	TGCAGCGTTGTGACCGCAGTCTCCTACGAGCAGTACTTC
-	TRBV7-9	TRBD1	TRBJ2-1	CASSLRTGEWNEQFF	TGTGCCAGCAGCTTAAGGACAGGGGAATGGAATGAGCAGTTCTTC
-	TRBV6-1	TRBD1	TRBJ2-3	CASSAVTGGTDTQYF	TGTGCCAGCAGTGCCGTCACAGGGGGCACAGATACGCAGTATTTT
-	TRBV28	-	TRBJ1-5	CASSERLPLNQPQHF	TGTGCCAGCAGTGAACGGTTACCATTAAATCAGCCCCAGCATTTT
-	TRBV6-2/TRBV6-3	TRBD2	TRBJ2-3	CASTLAGTYTQYF	TGTGCCAGCACCCTAGCGGGCACATATACGCAGTATTTT
-	TRBV15	-	TRBJ2-3	CATSRESARGLADTQYF	TGTGCCACCAGCAGAGAGTCGGCCCGGGGCTTGGCAGATACGCAGTATTTT
-	TRBV21-1	-	TRBJ2-3	CASSMGLAGGLSTDTQYF	TGTGCCAGCAGCATGGGACTAGCGGGGGGCCTATCCACAGATACGCAGTATTTT
-	TRBV20-1	-	TRBJ1-2	CSAAMSGYGYTF	TGCAGTGCCGCAATGTCGGGCTATGGCTACACCTTC
-	TRBV7-8	-	TRBJ1-2	CASSLAAANTGNGYTF	TGTGCCAGCAGCTTAGCTGCGGCCAACACTGGGAATGGCTACACCTTC
few	TRBV5-1	-	TRBJ2-5	CASSLGTGTAKETQYF	TGCGCCAGCAGCTTGGGGACCGGGACGGCCAAAGAGACCCAGTACTTC
-	TRBV5-5	-	TRBJ2-7	CASSPGSLSYEQYF	TGTGCCAGCAGCCCCGGGTCCTTGTCCTACGAGCAGTACTTC
-	TRBV27	-	TRBJ1-5	CASSLDPANQPQHF	TGTGCCAGCAGTTTGGACCCTGCCAATCAGCCCCAGCATTTT
-	TRBV15	-	TRBJ2-7	CATSRDEVSYEQYF	TGTGCCACCAGCAGAGATGAGGTCTCCTACGAGCAGTACTTC
-	TRBV20-1	TRBD2	TRBJ2-1	CSAPGLAGLNEQFF	TGCAGTGCTCCTGGACTAGCGGGCCTCAATGAGCAGTTCTTC
-	TRBV14	-	TRBJ1-1	CASSHPGLMNTEAFF	TGTGCCAGCAGCCATCCGGGACTTATGAACACTGAAGCTTTCTTT
-	TRBV7-9	TRBD2	TRBJ2-2	CASSLSGGATGELFF	TGTGCCAGCAGCTTATCCGGGGGGGCCACCGGGGAGCTGTTTTTT
-	TRBV20-1	-	TRBJ2-7	CSARDRSWGYEQYF	TGCAGTGCTAGAGACAGATCGTGGGGCTACGAGCAGTACTTC
-	TRBV12-3/TRBV12-4	TRBD1	TRBJ1-6	CASRPGQRNSPLHF	TGTGCCAGCAGGCCGGGACAGAGGAATTCACCCCTCCACTTT
-	TRBV6-2/TRBV6-3	TRBD2	TRBJ2-7	CASSYPAGTYEQYF	TGTGCCAGCAGTTACCCAGCGGGGACCTACGAGCAGTACTTC
few	TRBV5-1	-	TRBJ2-5	CASSLVPVSQETQYF	TGCGCCAGCAGCTTGGTCCCGGTCTCCCAAGAGACCCAGTACTTC
few	TRBV29-1	TRBD1	TRBJ2-3	CSVEWGQGIGTQYF	TGCAGCGTTGAATGGGGACAGGGGATAGGTACGCAGTATTTT
-	TRBV28	-	TRBJ1-1	CATPGTEAFF	TGTGCCACCCCTGGAACTGAAGCTTTCTTT